This passage covers 10 T cell receptor beta chains from one sample sequenced in a study of blood T cell repertoires in COVID-19. The data were produced by immunoSEQ multiplex PCR, yet TCRdb's version contains in-frame clones alone and is incomplete. This table holds tens of thousands of clones, around 90% found once. The sample comprised peripheral blood. All receptors derive from a human donor in a cohort sampled during active COVID-19.

The V gene is TRBV10-1, the J gene TRBJ2-3, with D perhaps matching TRBD2 (6 bases). The CDR3 is 15 residues long. V lost 2 bases and J lost 6, with 15 bases in between. CDR1 is WNHNN and CDR2 is SYGVQD in the germline V gene (reference sequence). The CDR3 DNA sequence: TGCGCCAGCAGTGAGGGAGGGACGGGGATCGATACGCAGTATTTT. It yields the protein CASSEGGTGIDTQYF.

The CDR3 DNA is TGTGCCAGCTCACCACTTCAGGGCCTTAATTCACCCCTCCACTTT. Its translation: CASSPLQGLNSPLHF. The chain links TRBV18 to TRBJ1-6; weak D call: TRBD1 (5 bases). Germline lookup yields CDR1 KGHSH and CDR2 LQKENI. The CDR3 is 15 amino acids. V shed 1 base and J shed 6 bases, with 10 bases lying between them.

This clone was seen just once. The CDR3, as DNA: TGCGCCAGCAGCTTGGCCCCGGGGGATGGCTACACCTTC. Amino acids: CASSLAPGDGYTF. The chain carries TRBV5-1 and TRBJ1-2; D is possibly TRBD1 (5 bases). Germline V gene sequence: CDR1 SGHRS, CDR2 YFSETQ. This CDR3 has 13 residues. V lost 0 bases, J lost 6 bases, and 9 bases lay in between.

This chain uses TRBV18 with TRBJ1-2; D possibly corresponds to TRBD1 (6 bases). Germline lookup yields CDR1 KGHSH and CDR2 LQKENI. With 4 bases removed from V and 8 bases from J, the gap between germline ends came to 11 bases. The length of the CDR3 is 12 residues. The CDR3 DNA sequence: TGTGCCAGCTCACAACAGGGTGGCGGCTACACCTTC. Translated: CASSQQGGGYTF.

This clone was seen just once. This rearrangement joins TRBV29-1 to TRBJ2-7; 8 bases align to TRBD2. This CDR3 has 13 amino acids. CDR1 is SQVTM and CDR2 is ANQGSEA in the germline V gene. V lost 7 bases, J lost 6 bases, and 11 bases stayed unmatched. The CDR3 DNA reads as TGCAGCGCAGTACGAGGTGCGGGGGGCGAGCAGTACTTC. Translated, it gives CSAVRGAGGEQYF.

This chain links TRBV6-6 with TRBJ2-1; 13 bases line up with TRBD2. The V and J ends lost 2 bases and 9 bases, in that order; junction bases with no gene match: 4. CDR3 length: 15 amino acids. Germline-derived CDR1 and CDR2 are MNHNY and SVGAGI (reference sequence). CDR3 nucleotide sequence: TGTGCCAGCAGTTACACTAGCGGGGGGGGAGGTGAGCAGTTCTTC. Residues: CASSYTSGGGGEQFF.

The gene calls are TRBV6-5 and TRBJ2-7; weak D call: TRBD2 (6 bases). The CDR3 sequence is 16 residues long. Per germline, CDR1 MNHEY and CDR2 SVGAGI. The V end was cut by 0 bases, the J end by 4 bases, with 16 bases between. Written as DNA, the CDR3 is TGTGCCAGCAGTTACTCGAGTCGGGGGTCATGGTACGAGCAGTACTTC. Protein product: CASSYSSRGSWYEQYF.

V is TRBV10-3 and J is TRBJ1-6; 9 bases are a match to TRBD1. The length of the CDR3 is 15 residues. Germline V lookup: CDR1 ENHRY, CDR2 SYGVKD. Trimming at V came to 0 bases and at J to 7 bases, leaving 1 base not matched to a gene. In nucleotides, the CDR3 is TGTGCCATCAGTGAGTCGACAGGGGGAAATTCACCCCTCCACTTT. Translated: CAISESTGGNSPLHF.

The chain has TRBV19 and TRBJ2-5; D may be TRBD2 (5 bases). This CDR3 contains 13 residues. Trimming cost V 3 bases and J 5 bases, with 10 bases left between them. Germline lookup yields CDR1 LNHDA and CDR2 SQIVND (reference sequence). The CDR3 DNA follows: TGTGCCAGTAGTATCGCTAGCCGCGAGACCCAGTACTTC. Amino acids: CASSIASRETQYF.

V gene TRBV6-5 combines with J gene TRBJ2-7; TRBD1 agrees at 8 bases. J gave up 5 bases and V 6 bases, and 6 bases lay outside the gene matches. Per the germline V gene, CDR1 is MNHEY and CDR2 is SVGAGI. This CDR3 has 13 amino acids. The CDR3 spells CASSRPTGDEQYF. The CDR3, as DNA: TGTGCCAGCAGCCGACCGACAGGGGACGAGCAGTACTTC.